These T cell receptor beta chains were read from a single sample in a study of shared clonotypes between healthy human individuals. Data came from immunoSEQ multiplex PCR; TCRdb stores just in-frame clones and leaves some out. The data contain 330,000 or so clones, roughly 70% of them singletons. The sequenced material came from memory CD4+ T cells sorted from blood. The receptors stem from a man aged 25-45 years in good health. Each CDR3 is given with its conserved first and last residue. The D gene is left open where the match is weak. Clone size, where shown, is once, few, many, or a class for clones that have expanded.

V,J,D,size,CDR3,DNA
TRBV5-1,TRBJ1-1,.,few,CASSLGSDYTEAFF,TGCGCCAGCAGCTTGGGGTCCGACTACACTGAAGCTTTCTTT
TRBV29-1,TRBJ1-1,.,once,CSARTADMNTEAFF,TGCAGCGCCAGGACAGCTGACATGAACACTGAAGCTTTCTTT
TRBV28,TRBJ2-7,.,.,CASSLLHYEQYF,TGTGCCAGCAGCCTGTTACACTACGAGCAGTACTTC
TRBV19,TRBJ1-1,TRBD1,few,CASKDRLAEAFF,TGTGCCAGTAAGGACAGGTTGGCTGAAGCTTTCTTT
TRBV11-3,TRBJ2-7,.,.,CASSFPPGIESVHQYF,TGTGCCAGCAGCTTCCCCCCCGGGATAGAGAGCGTTCATCAGTACTTC
TRBV5-1,TRBJ2-1,.,.,CASSRDFEQFF,TGCGCCAGCAGCCGGGACTTTGAGCAGTTCTTC
TRBV6-6,TRBJ2-2,.,.,CASSYSGANTGELFF,TGTGCCAGCAGTTACTCTGGGGCAAACACCGGGGAGCTGTTTTTT
TRBV5-1,TRBJ2-1,.,.,CASSLSSIDNEQFF,TGCGCCAGCAGCTTGAGCTCGATAGACAATGAGCAGTTCTTC
TRBV11-2,TRBJ2-7,TRBD2,.,CASSLVGSSGHGEQYF,TGTGCCAGCAGCTTAGTAGGTTCTAGCGGCCATGGCGAGCAGTACTTC
TRBV5-1,TRBJ2-3,.,.,CASSLDVGLSTDTQYF,TGCGCCAGCAGCTTGGATGTGGGACTTAGCACAGATACGCAGTATTTT
TRBV10-3,TRBJ2-6,TRBD1,.,CAISPSDRGRNFGANVLTF,TGTGCCATCAGTCCCTCGGACAGGGGAAGGAACTTTGGGGCCAACGTCCTGACTTTC
TRBV27,TRBJ2-1,.,.,CASNGWGADEQFF,TGTGCCAGCAATGGGTGGGGTGCCGATGAGCAGTTCTTC
TRBV5-1,TRBJ2-7,TRBD1,.,CASSPSPGTGFYEQYF,TGCGCCAGCAGCCCCTCTCCCGGGACAGGGTTCTACGAGCAGTACTTC
TRBV7-8,TRBJ1-5,TRBD1,few,CASSLNRGLTQPQHF,TGTGCCAGCAGCCTCAACAGGGGGCTGACTCAGCCCCAGCATTTT
TRBV7-2,TRBJ1-5,TRBD1,.,CASSLRLGTGVNQPQHF,TGTGCCAGCAGCTTACGCCTGGGGACAGGGGTTAATCAGCCCCAGCATTTT
TRBV4-1,TRBJ2-7,TRBD1,.,CASSQTPGQGYEQYF,TGCGCCAGCAGCCAAACCCCGGGACAGGGCTACGAGCAGTACTTC
TRBV27,TRBJ2-7,TRBD2,once,CASSSLSSSGRLYEQYF,TGTGCCAGCAGTTCCCTCTCCTCTAGCGGGAGACTGTACGAGCAGTACTTC
TRBV6-5,TRBJ1-1,.,.,CASRESGRVSEAFF,TGTGCCAGCAGAGAATCCGGGAGGGTAAGCGAAGCTTTCTTT
TRBV28,TRBJ2-2,.,few,CASSLAGMGTGELFF,TGTGCCAGCAGTTTGGCGGGCATGGGGACCGGGGAGCTGTTTTTT
TRBV18,TRBJ2-7,.,.,CASSPGGEQYF,TGTGCCAGCTCACCCGGAGGAGAGCAGTACTTC
TRBV11-2,TRBJ2-1,.,.,CASSLDRRSYNEQFF,TGTGCCAGCAGCTTAGATCGGCGCTCCTACAATGAGCAGTTCTTC
TRBV27,TRBJ2-5,.,.,CASSFNQGGGTQYF,TGTGCCAGCAGTTTTAACCAGGGAGGAGGGACCCAGTACTTC
TRBV27,TRBJ2-7,.,.,CASSLRDPFRSYEQYF,TGTGCCAGCAGTTTAAGGGACCCCTTCCGTTCCTACGAGCAGTACTTC
TRBV5-1,TRBJ2-2,TRBD1,.,CASSRTGNTGELFF,TGCGCCAGCAGCCGGACAGGGAACACCGGGGAGCTGTTTTTT
TRBV9,TRBJ2-1,TRBD2,.,CASSTSGGRLYNEQFF,TGTGCCAGCAGCACCAGCGGGGGGAGGCTCTACAATGAGCAGTTCTTC
TRBV5-1,TRBJ2-5,.,.,CASSGGLGGETQYF,TGCGCCAGCAGCGGGGGCCTGGGCGGAGAGACCCAGTACTTC
TRBV30,TRBJ2-4,.,.,CACKEPSLVPKNIQYF,TGTGCCTGTAAGGAACCTAGCCTGGTACCTAAAAACATTCAGTACTTC
TRBV14,TRBJ1-2,.,.,CASSQAWGSSSFGYTF,TGTGCCAGCAGCCAAGCTTGGGGGAGCTCGTCCTTTGGCTACACCTTC
TRBV11-2,TRBJ2-7,.,.,CASSPGGAYEQYF,TGTGCCAGCAGCCCCGGGGGAGCCTACGAGCAGTACTTC
TRBV7-8,TRBJ2-5,.,.,CASSARTRGYETQYF,TGTGCCAGCAGCGCCAGGACTCGTGGGTATGAGACCCAGTACTTC
TRBV18,TRBJ1-3,.,.,CASSPSDTIYF,TGTGCCAGCTCGCCAAGCGACACCATATATTTT
TRBV2,TRBJ1-5,.,many,CASSEALQRDGNQPQHF,TGTGCCAGCAGTGAAGCGCTTCAGCGGGACGGGAATCAGCCCCAGCATTTT
TRBV6-5,TRBJ1-4,.,.,CASSTPGWEKLFF,TGTGCCAGCAGTACGCCCGGGTGGGAAAAACTGTTTTTT
TRBV4-1,TRBJ2-2,TRBD1,.,CASSQEGQGFTGELFF,TGCGCCAGCAGCCAAGAGGGACAGGGTTTCACCGGGGAGCTGTTTTTT
TRBV27,TRBJ1-5,TRBD1,.,CASSPMTGGNQPQHF,TGTGCCAGCAGTCCCATGACAGGGGGGAATCAGCCCCAGCATTTT
TRBV6-1,TRBJ1-5,.,.,CASSEAGRLRNQPQHF,TGTGCCAGCAGTGAAGCTGGTAGGTTGCGCAATCAGCCCCAGCATTTT
TRBV2,TRBJ2-2,.,.,CASKEKRGGELFF,TGTGCCAGCAAGGAGAAGCGCGGCGGGGAGCTGTTTTTT
TRBV11-2,TRBJ2-3,TRBD1,.,CASSLATGDLRTDTQYF,TGTGCCAGCAGCTTAGCTACAGGGGACCTACGCACAGATACGCAGTATTTT
TRBV12-5,TRBJ1-2,.,.,CASGLNVGQSNYGYTF,TGTGCTAGTGGTTTGAATGTCGGACAGAGCAACTATGGCTACACCTTC
TRBV27,TRBJ2-6,.,.,CASSPLSGANVLTF,TGTGCCAGCAGTCCCCTCTCTGGGGCCAACGTCCTGACTTTC
TRBV29-1,TRBJ2-1,.,.,CSVADNEQFF,TGCAGCGTTGCTGACAATGAGCAGTTCTTC
TRBV11-2,TRBJ2-1,.,.,CASSWGTGVQFF,TGTGCCAGCAGCTGGGGGACGGGGGTGCAGTTCTTC